A selection of T cell receptor beta chains follows, all from one sample in a study of radiation and T cells in renal cell carcinoma. The repertoire was sequenced with immunoSEQ multiplex PCR; TCRdb's copy has only in-frame clones and lacks some. The top ten hold 11% of the sample, which has 150,000 or so clones, less than 90% seen once. The sample consisted of blood, taken from a patient whose treatment included radiotherapy and nephrectomy. These receptors originate from a woman aged 45-59 years with renal cell carcinoma. Each CDR3 is given with its conserved first and last residue.

13	TRBV4-3	TRBJ1-5	CASSSTVNQPQHF
15	TRBV19	TRBJ2-7	CASTPRTSGPYEQYF
13	TRBV6-1	TRBJ1-6	CASSEQGRTPLHF
16	TRBV6-5	TRBJ2-1	CASSYGIARAYNEQFF
15	TRBV7-9	TRBJ1-4	CASSLAGTLNEKLFF
13	TRBV4-3	TRBJ1-6	CASSPNMGSPLHF
11	TRBV30	TRBJ2-7	CAWSLDHEQYF
14	TRBV29-1	TRBJ1-2	CSVERDRSNYGYTF
17	TRBV7-7	TRBJ1-6	CASSPARGVPYNSPLHF
14	TRBV2	TRBJ2-7	CASSTQKTADEQYF
15	TRBV19	TRBJ1-2	CASSPTATRPWGYTF
16	TRBV9	TRBJ2-1	CASSVMILTSYNEQFF
15	TRBV11-3	TRBJ2-3	CASSWGGGRTDTQYF
14	TRBV2	TRBJ2-7	CASSDLTEGYEQYF
14	TRBV2	TRBJ2-7	CARQRTGVPYEQYF
14	TRBV5-5	TRBJ1-1	CASSLQGVNTEAFF
15	TRBV18	TRBJ1-4	CASSPPFGGGEKLFF
14	TRBV6-6	TRBJ2-1	CASRPGQGANEQFF
14	TRBV5-1	TRBJ2-1	CASSPGTEYNEQFF
16	TRBV19	TRBJ2-1	CASSPGLAGAYNEQFF
13	TRBV4-3	TRBJ1-2	CASSLQGANGYTF
15	TRBV5-1	TRBJ1-1	CASSLESAKNTEAFF
14	TRBV2	TRBJ1-1	CASSFGGPNTEAFF
13	TRBV7-2	TRBJ1-2	CASSPDHLYGYTF
15	TRBV19	TRBJ1-4	CASSIGRGTNEKLFF
14	TRBV14	TRBJ2-3	CASSQALITDTQYF
13	TRBV4-3	TRBJ2-5	CASSRDRKETQYF
10	TRBV20-1	TRBJ1-1	CSGGRREAFF
19	TRBV9	TRBJ2-1	CASSAPEAGGRRAYNEQFF
15	TRBV19	TRBJ2-6	CASRTGTGGANVLTF
16	TRBV7-2	TRBJ1-5	CASSFDRFGSNQPQHF
14	TRBV7-9	TRBJ1-2	CASSQGGISYGYTF
15	TRBV5-1	TRBJ1-6	CASSLEAGRDSPLHF
15	TRBV7-2	TRBJ1-2	CASSAGTPSGRGYTF
19	TRBV11-2	TRBJ2-1	CASSLPPGLAGAITREQFF
15	TRBV4-2	TRBJ2-7	CASSPVVRGNYEQYF
14	TRBV5-8	TRBJ1-2	CASSQRQGGYDYTF
12	TRBV10-3	TRBJ2-2	CATATDTGELFF
15	TRBV4-1	TRBJ2-1	CASSQGGLAYNEQFF
13	TRBV2	TRBJ2-7	CASSEERTREQYF
15	TRBV11-2	TRBJ1-4	CASSFRQGRIEKLFF
18	TRBV10-3	TRBJ2-5	CAISEPQGYGALQETQYF
13	TRBV6-6	TRBJ2-7	CASSYSTGAEQYF
16	TRBV5-6	TRBJ1-4	CASSLYTDSTNEKLFF
13	TRBV10-3	TRBJ2-1	CAISDGPDNEQFF
15	TRBV7-2	TRBJ2-1	CASSFRRGSYNEQFF